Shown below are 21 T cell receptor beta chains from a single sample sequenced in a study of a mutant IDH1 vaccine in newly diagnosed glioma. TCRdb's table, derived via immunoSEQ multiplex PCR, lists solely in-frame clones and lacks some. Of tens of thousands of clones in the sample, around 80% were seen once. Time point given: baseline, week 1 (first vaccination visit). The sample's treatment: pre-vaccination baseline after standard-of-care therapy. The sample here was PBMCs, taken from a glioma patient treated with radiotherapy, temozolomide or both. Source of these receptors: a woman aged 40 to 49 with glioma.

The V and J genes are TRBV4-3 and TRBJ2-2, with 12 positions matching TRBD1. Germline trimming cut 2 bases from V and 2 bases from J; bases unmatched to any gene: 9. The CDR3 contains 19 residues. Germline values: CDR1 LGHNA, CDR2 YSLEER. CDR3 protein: CASSQKGDRGLSNTGELFF. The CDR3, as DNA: TGCGCCAGCAGCCAAAAGGGGGACAGGGGGCTATCTAACACCGGGGAGCTGTTTTTT.

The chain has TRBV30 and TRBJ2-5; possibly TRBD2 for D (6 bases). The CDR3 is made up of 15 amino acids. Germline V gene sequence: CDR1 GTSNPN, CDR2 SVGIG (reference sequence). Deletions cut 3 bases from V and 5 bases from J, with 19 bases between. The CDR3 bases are TGTGCCTGGAGCCCGGGACTCTCTCACGCGGAGACCCAGTACTTC. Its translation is CAWSPGLSHAETQYF. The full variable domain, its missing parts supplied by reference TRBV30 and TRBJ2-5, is SQTIHQWPATLVQPVGSPLSLECTVEGTSNPNLYWYRQAAGRGLQLLFYSVGIGQISSEVPQNLSASRPQDRQFILSSKKLLLSDSGFYLCAWSPGLSHAETQYFGPGTRLLVL.

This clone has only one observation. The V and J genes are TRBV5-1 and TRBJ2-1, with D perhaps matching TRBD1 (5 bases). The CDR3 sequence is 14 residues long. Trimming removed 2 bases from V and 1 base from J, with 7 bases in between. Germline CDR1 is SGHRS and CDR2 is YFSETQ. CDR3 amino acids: CASSLQDSYNEQFF. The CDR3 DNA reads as TGCGCCAGCAGCTTACAGGATTCCTACAATGAGCAGTTCTTC.

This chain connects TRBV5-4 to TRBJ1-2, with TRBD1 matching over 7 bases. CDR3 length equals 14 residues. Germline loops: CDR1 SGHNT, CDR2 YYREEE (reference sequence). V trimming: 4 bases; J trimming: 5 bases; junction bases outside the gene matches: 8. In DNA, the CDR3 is TGTGCCAGCAGCCGTGACAGGGATGCGTATGGCTACACCTTC. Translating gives CASSRDRDAYGYTF.

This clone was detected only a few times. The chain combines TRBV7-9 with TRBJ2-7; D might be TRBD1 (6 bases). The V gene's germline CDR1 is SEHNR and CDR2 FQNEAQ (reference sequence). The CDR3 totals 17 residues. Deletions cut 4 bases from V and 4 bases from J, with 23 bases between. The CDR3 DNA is TGTGCCAGCAGCTCGACCCCAGGGGCCGGGGTGGTGTACGAGCAGTACTTC. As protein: CASSSTPGAGVVYEQYF.

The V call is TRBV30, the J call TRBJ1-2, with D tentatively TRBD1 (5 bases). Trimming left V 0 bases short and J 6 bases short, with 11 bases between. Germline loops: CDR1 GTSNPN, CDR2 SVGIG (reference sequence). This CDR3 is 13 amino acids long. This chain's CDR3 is CAWSVLGGNGYTF. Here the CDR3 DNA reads TGTGCCTGGAGTGTATTGGGGGGAAATGGCTACACCTTC.

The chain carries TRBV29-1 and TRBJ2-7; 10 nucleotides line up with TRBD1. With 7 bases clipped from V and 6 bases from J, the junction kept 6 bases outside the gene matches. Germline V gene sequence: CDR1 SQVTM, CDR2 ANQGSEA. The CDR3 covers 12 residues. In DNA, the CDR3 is TGCAGCGCAAGGACAGGGGGTAGCGAGCAGTACTTC. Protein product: CSARTGGSEQYF.

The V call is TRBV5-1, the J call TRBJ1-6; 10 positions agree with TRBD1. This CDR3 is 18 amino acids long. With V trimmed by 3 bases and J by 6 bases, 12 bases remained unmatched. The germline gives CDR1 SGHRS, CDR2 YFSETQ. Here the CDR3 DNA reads TGCGCCAGCAGCTCCGGGACAGGGGCTTGGAACAGTAATTCACCCCTCCACTTT. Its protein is CASSSGTGAWNSNSPLHF.

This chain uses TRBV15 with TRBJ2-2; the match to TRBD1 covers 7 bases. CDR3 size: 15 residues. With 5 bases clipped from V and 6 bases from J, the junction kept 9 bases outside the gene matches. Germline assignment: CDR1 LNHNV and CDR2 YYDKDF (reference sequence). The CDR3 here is CATSGRDRRSGELFF. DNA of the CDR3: TGTGCCACCAGCGGCCGGGACAGAAGGTCCGGGGAGCTGTTTTTT.

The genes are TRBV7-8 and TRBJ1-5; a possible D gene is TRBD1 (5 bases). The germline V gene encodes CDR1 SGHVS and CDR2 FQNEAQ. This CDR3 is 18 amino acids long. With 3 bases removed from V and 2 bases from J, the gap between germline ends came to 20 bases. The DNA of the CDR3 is TGTGCCAGCAGCTTGAGATCGGGACCTGGGGCGGGCAATCAGCCCCAGCATTTT. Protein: CASSLRSGPGAGNQPQHF.

CDR3 nucleotide sequence: TGTGCCACCAGCAGAGATTCCAGGGGGGCGGGCTCTCAGCCCCAGCATTTT. Translated: CATSRDSRGAGSQPQHF. The chain combines TRBV15 with TRBJ1-5; 7 nucleotides agree with TRBD1. The germline V gene encodes CDR1 LNHNV and CDR2 YYDKDF (reference sequence). After removal of 0 bases from V and 6 bases from J, the junction contained 11 bases not matched to a gene. CDR3 length equals 17 residues.

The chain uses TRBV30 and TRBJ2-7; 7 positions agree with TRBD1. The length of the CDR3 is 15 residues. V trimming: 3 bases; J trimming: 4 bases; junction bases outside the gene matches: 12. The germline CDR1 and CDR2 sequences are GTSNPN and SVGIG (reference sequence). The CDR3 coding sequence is TGTGCCTGGAGCGCCCCGGGACAGTGGGTTTACGAGCAGTACTTC. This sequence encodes CAWSAPGQWVYEQYF.

The CDR3 here is CASSQGVSPLHF. CDR3 in DNA: TGTGCCAGCAGCCAGGGGGTTTCACCCCTCCACTTT. The V gene is TRBV14, the J gene TRBJ1-6; tentative D call: TRBD1 (5 bases). The CDR3 is 12 residues long. The germline V gene encodes CDR1 SGHDN and CDR2 FVKESK. The ends were cut back, 3 bases at V and 9 bases at J, with 6 bases in the middle.

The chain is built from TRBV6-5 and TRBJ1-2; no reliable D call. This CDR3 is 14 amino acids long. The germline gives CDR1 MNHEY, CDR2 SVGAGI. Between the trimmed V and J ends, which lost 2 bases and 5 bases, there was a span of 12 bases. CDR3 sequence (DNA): TGTGCCAGCAGTTACCCCGGGTCTTTATATGGCTACACCTTC. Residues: CASSYPGSLYGYTF.

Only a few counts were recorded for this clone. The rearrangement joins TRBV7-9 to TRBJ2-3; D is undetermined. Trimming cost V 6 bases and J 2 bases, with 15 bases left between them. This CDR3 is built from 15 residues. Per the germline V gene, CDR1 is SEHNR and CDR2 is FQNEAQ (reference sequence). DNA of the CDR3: TGTGCCAGCAGTTATAGTGGTGGATTCACAGATACGCAGTATTTT. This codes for CASSYSGGFTDTQYF. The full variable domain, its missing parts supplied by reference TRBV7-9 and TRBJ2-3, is DTGVSQNPRHKITKRGQNVTFRCDPISEHNRLYWYRQTLGQGPEFLTYFQNEAQLEKSRLLSDRFSAERPKGSFSTLEIQRTEQGDSAMYLCASSYSGGFTDTQYFGPGTRLTVL.

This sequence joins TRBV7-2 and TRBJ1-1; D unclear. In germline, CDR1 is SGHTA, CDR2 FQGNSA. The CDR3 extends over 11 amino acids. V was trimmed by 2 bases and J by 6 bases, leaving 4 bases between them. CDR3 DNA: TGTGCCAGCAGCTTATGGGCTGAAGCTTTCTTT. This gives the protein CASSLWAEAFF.

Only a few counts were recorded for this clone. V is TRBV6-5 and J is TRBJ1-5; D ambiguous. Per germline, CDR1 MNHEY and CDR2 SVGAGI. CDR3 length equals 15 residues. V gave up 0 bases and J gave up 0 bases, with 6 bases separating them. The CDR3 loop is CASSYSGGSNQPQHF. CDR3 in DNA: TGTGCCAGCAGTTACTCAGGCGGTAGCAATCAGCCCCAGCATTTT.

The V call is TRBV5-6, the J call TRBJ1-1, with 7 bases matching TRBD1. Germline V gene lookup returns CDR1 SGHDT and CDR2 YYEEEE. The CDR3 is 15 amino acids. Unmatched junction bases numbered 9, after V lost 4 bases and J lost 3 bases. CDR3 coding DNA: TGTGCCAGCAGCCTGGTGGGACAGAGACACACTGAAGCTTTCTTT. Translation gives CASSLVGQRHTEAFF.

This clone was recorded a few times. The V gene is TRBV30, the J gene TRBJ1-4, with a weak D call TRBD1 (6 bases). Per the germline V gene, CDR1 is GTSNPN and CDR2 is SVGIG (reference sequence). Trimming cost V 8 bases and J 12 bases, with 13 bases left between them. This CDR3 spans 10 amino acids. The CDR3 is CARGEGELFF. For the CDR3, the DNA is TGTGCCAGGGGGGAAGGGGAACTGTTTTTT.

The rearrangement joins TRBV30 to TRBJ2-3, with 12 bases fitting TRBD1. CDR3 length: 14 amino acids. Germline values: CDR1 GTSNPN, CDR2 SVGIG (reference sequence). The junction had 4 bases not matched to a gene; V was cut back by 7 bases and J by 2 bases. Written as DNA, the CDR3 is TGTGCCTTGGGACAGGGGGCAACCACAGATACGCAGTATTTT. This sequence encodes CALGQGATTDTQYF.

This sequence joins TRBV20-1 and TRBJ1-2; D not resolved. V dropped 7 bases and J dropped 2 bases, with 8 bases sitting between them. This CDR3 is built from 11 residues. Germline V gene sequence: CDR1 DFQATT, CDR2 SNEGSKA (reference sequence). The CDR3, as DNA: TGCAGTGTAGGGAAGAACTATGGCTACACCTTC. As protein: CSVGKNYGYTF.